The sequence of this T cell receptor (beta chain) was determined in a study of OX40 agonist ivuxolimab in advanced cancers. Across the study: Ivuxolimab was delivered to patients intravenously every 2 weeks at doses spanning 0.01 to 10 mg/kg. Three patients, one with hepatocellular carcinoma and two with cutaneous melanoma, responded partially.

For this clone: Its antigen is not known.

The CDR3 loop spans 15 amino acids. Trimming stripped 0 bases from V and 4 bases from J, with 13 bases between. This table comes from immunoSEQ multiplex PCR, and its TCRdb copy is limited to in-frame clones, with some not included. The repertoire has about 53,000 clones, roughly 88% of them found once; the top ten carry approximately 1.6%. Study-wide results and caveats: Antigen specificity remained undetermined for the expanded peripheral T cells. Also showing low normalized T-cell clonal expansion were some of the nonresponders.

V and J are TRBV5-3 and TRBJ1-2; D remains ambiguous. TRBV5-3 is labeled an ORF, and its function is uncertain. The sequence was obtained from an adult with an advanced solid tumor such as melanoma, head and neck, liver or kidney cancer. This specimen was CD4+ or CD8+ T cells sorted from blood, taken in a trial of the OX40 agonist ivuxolimab. CDR3 in DNA: TGTGCCAGAAGCTTGGGGCAGGCCTCGGGCTATGGCTACACCTTC. This sequence encodes CARSLGQASGYGYTF.